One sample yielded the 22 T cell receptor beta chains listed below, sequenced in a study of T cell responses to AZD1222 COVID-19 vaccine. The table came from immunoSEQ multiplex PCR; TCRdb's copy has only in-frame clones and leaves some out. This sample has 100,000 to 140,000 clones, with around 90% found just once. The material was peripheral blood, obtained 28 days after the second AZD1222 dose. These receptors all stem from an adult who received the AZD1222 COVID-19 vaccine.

CDR3 sequence reads: CASSRQAAYEQYF. In DNA, the CDR3 is TGCGCCAGCAGCCGCCAGGCCGCCTACGAGCAGTACTTC. The J gene is TRBJ2-7, the V gene TRBV5-1; D remains ambiguous. Germline loops: CDR1 SGHRS, CDR2 YFSETQ. The CDR3 totals 13 residues. Trimming cost V 4 bases and J 2 bases, with 10 bases left between them.

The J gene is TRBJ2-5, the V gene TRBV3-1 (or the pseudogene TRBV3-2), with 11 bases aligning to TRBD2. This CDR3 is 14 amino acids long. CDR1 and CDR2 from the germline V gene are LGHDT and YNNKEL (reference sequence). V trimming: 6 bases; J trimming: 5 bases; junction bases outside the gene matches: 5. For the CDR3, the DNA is TGTGCCAGCAGTGTGACTAGCGGGAAGGAGACCCAGTACTTC. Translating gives CASSVTSGKETQYF.

In nucleotides, the CDR3 is TGTGCCAGCAGCCCTGGGTACTATGGCTACACCTTC. Translating gives CASSPGYYGYTF. The V and J genes are TRBV11-2 and TRBJ1-2; D call uncertain. Germline assignment: CDR1 SGHAT and CDR2 FQNNGV. The germline V and J ends were trimmed by 5 bases and 3 bases, with 7 bases remaining between them. This CDR3 spans 12 amino acids.

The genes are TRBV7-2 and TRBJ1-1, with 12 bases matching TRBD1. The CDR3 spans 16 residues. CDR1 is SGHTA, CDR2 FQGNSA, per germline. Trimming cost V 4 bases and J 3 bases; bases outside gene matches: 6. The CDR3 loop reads CASSWDRGRGDTEAFF. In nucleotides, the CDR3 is TGTGCCAGCAGCTGGGACAGGGGGCGCGGAGACACTGAAGCTTTCTTT.

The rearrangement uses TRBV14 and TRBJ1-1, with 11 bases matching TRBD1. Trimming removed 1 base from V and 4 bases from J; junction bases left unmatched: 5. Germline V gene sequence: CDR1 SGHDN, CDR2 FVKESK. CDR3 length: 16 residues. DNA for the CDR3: TGTGCCAGCAGCCAAGTCAAAGGGACAGGGGGCACTGAAGCTTTCTTT. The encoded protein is CASSQVKGTGGTEAFF.

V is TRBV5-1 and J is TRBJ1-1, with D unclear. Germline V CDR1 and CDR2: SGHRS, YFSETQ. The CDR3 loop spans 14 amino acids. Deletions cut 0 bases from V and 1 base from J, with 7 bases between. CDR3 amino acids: CASSLVGANTEAFF. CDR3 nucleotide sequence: TGCGCCAGCAGCTTGGTAGGAGCGAACACTGAAGCTTTCTTT.

The CDR3 reads CASSGRYNSPLHF. In nucleotides, the CDR3 is TGTGCCAGCAGCGGACGGTATAATTCACCCCTCCACTTT. The chain links TRBV7-2 to TRBJ1-6; D remains ambiguous. Germline V gene sequence: CDR1 SGHTA, CDR2 FQGNSA. This CDR3 comprises 13 residues. The V end lost 5 bases, the J end lost 4 bases, and 6 bases lay between the germline ends. Based on the CDR3 plus reference TRBV7-2 and TRBJ1-6, the full variable domain is GAGVSQSPSNKVTEKGKDVELRCDPISGHTALYWYRQSLGQGLEFLIYFQGNSAPDKSGLPSDRFSAERTGGSVSTLTIQRTQQEDSAVYLCASSGRYNSPLHFGNGTRLTVT.

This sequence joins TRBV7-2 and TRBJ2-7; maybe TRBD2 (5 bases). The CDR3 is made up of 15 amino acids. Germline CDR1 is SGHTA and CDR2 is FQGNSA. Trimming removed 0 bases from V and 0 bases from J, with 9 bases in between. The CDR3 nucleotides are TGTGCCAGCAGCTTAGCATCAGGAGGCTCCTACGAGCAGTACTTC. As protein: CASSLASGGSYEQYF. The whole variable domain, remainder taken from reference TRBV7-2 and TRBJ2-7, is GAGVSQSPSNKVTEKGKDVELRCDPISGHTALYWYRQSLGQGLEFLIYFQGNSAPDKSGLPSDRFSAERTGGSVSTLTIQRTQQEDSAVYLCASSLASGGSYEQYFGPGTRLTVT.

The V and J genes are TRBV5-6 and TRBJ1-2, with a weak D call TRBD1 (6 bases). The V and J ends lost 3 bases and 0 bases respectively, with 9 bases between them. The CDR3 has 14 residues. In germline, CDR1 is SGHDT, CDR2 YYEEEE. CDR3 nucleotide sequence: TGTGCCAGCAGCTACAGGGCTTCTAACTATGGCTACACCTTC. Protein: CASSYRASNYGYTF.

The CDR3 region is CASSLEGTGEVNTEAFF. The DNA of the CDR3 is TGTGCCAGCAGCTTAGAAGGGACAGGGGAGGTGAACACTGAAGCTTTCTTT. The chain links TRBV13 to TRBJ1-1; TRBD1 matches at 10 bases. V shed 1 base, J shed 0 bases, and the junction held 5 bases outside the gene matches. Germline V gene lookup returns CDR1 PRHDT and CDR2 FYEKMQ (reference sequence). The CDR3 runs to 17 residues.

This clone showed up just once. The DNA for the CDR3 is TGCGCCAGCAGCTCGAACGGACTAGCGGGGTGGGAGCAGTACTTC. As protein: CASSSNGLAGWEQYF. The chain recombines TRBV5-1 with TRBJ2-7; 12 bases map to TRBD2. Germline loops: CDR1 SGHRS, CDR2 YFSETQ. The V segment lost 3 bases and the J segment 7 bases; nucleotides outside the gene matches: 8. The CDR3 covers 15 residues.

The CDR3 coding sequence is TGTGCCAGCAGCAAAGAGAAGGCAGGGGTGAGCTCTGGGGCCAACGTCCTGACTTTC. Translation: CASSKEKAGVSSGANVLTF. The chain is built from TRBV21-1 and TRBJ2-6; TRBD1, the D gene given by the table, was not confirmed from the DNA. TRBV21-1 is a known pseudogene. CDR3 length equals 19 residues.

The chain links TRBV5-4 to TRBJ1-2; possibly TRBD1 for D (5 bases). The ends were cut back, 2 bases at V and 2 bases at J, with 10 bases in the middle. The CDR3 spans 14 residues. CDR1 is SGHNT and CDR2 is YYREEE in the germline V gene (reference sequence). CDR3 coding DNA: TGTGCCAGCAGCTTTTGGGGGGGGAACTATGGCTACACCTTC. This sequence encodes CASSFWGGNYGYTF. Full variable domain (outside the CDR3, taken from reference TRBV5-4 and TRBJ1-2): ETGVTQSPTHLIKTRGQQVTLRCSSQSGHNTVSWYQQALGQGPQFIFQYYREEENGRGNFPPRFSGLQFPNYSSELNVNALELDDSALYLCASSFWGGNYGYTFGSGTRLTVV.

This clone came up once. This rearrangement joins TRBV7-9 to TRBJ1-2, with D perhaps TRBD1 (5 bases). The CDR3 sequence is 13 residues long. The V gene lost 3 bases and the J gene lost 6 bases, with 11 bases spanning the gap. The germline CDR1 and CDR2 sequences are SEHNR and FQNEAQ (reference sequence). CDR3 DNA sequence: TGTGCCAGCAGCTTTCCCGGGGGTGATGGCTACACCTTC. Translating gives CASSFPGGDGYTF.

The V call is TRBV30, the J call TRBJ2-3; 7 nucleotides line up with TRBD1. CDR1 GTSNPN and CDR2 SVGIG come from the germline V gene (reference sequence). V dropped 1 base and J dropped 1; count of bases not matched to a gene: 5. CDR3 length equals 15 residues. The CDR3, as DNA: TGTGCCTGGAGTGCAGGGGACAGCGGCACAGATACGCAGTATTTT. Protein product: CAWSAGDSGTDTQYF.

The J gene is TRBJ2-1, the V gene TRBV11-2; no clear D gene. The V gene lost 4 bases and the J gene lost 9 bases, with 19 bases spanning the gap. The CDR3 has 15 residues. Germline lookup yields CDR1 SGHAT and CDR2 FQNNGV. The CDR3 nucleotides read TGTGCCAGCAGCTATCGCAGTGGGCAGTCCGGTGAGCAGTTCTTC. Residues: CASSYRSGQSGEQFF.

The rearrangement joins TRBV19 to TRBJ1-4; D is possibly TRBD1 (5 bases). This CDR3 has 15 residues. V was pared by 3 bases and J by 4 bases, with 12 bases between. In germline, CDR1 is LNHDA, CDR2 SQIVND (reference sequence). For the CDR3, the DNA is TGTGCCAGTAGTATGGTGCAGGGCCTTAATGAAAAACTGTTTTTT. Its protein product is CASSMVQGLNEKLFF.

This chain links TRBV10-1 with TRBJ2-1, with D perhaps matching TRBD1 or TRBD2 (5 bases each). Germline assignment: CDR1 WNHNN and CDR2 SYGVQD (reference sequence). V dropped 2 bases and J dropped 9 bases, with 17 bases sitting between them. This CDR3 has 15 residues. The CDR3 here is CASSELGVEQGEQFF. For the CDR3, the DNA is TGCGCCAGCAGTGAGCTGGGGGTGGAACAAGGTGAGCAGTTCTTC.

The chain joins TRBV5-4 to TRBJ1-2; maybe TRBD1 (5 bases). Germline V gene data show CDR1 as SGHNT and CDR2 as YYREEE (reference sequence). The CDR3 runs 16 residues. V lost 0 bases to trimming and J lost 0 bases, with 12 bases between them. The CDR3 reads CASSLADGGANYGYTF. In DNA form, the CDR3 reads TGTGCCAGCAGCTTGGCCGATGGGGGGGCTAACTATGGCTACACCTTC.

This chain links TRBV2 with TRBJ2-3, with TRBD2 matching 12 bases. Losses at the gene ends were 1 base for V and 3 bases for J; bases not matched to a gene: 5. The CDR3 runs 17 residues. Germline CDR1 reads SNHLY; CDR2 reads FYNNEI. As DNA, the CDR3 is TGTGCCAGCAGTGAAGGGACTAGCGGGGTTTTAACAGATACGCAGTATTTT. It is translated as CASSEGTSGVLTDTQYF.

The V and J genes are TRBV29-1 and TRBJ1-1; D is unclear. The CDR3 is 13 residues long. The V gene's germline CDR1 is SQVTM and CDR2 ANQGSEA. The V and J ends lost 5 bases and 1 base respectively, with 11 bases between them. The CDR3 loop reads CSVWKGWNTEAFF. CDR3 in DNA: TGCAGCGTTTGGAAGGGATGGAACACTGAAGCTTTCTTT.

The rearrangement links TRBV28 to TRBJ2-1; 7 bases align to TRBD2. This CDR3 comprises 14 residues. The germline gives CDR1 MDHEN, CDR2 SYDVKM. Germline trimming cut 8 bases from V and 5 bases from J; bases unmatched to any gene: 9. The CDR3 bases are TGTGCCAGCGCCGGGAGGCTGGGAAACAATGAGCAGTTCTTC. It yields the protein CASAGRLGNNEQFF.